These 17 T cell receptor beta chains share one sample of origin, sequenced in a study of early T cells in non-severe SARS-CoV-2 infection. TCRdb reprocessed the 5' RACE reads with MiXCR, giving one entry per CDR3 protein. The sample shows about 83,000 distinct CDR3 sequences, about 10% of them seen only once. Sequencing used whole blood, obtained at baseline. Receptors were obtained from an adult who was a healthcare worker with PCR-confirmed SARS-CoV-2 infection or an uninfected control (not recorded which).

The V and J genes are TRBV6-4 and TRBJ1-1, with D possibly matching TRBD1 (5 bases). The CDR3 loop spans 14 amino acids. Looked up from germline, CDR1 is MRHNA and CDR2 is SNTAGT. V lost 0 bases and J 5 bases, leaving 10 bases between the germline ends. The CDR3 loop reads CASSDSRGVTEAFF. The CDR3 DNA reads TGTGCCAGCAGTGACTCGCGAGGGGTAACTGAAGCTTTCTTT.

This clonotype was detected a few times. The chain joins TRBV12-3 or TRBV12-4 to TRBJ2-7; 9 nucleotides line up with TRBD1. Trimming took 3 bases from V and 7 from J; bases not matched to a gene: 7. The CDR3 has 14 amino acids. DNA for the CDR3: TGTGCCAGCAGTTTCTCACAGGGGGCGAGGGAGCAGTACTTC. Translating gives CASSFSQGAREQYF.

This clonotype was found many times. The chain uses TRBV12-3 or TRBV12-4 and TRBJ1-2; 9 bases align to TRBD1. This CDR3 comprises 14 residues. After removal of 4 bases from V and 8 bases from J, the junction contained 8 bases not matched to a gene. CDR3 protein: CASSWDRVAEGYTF. CDR3 sequence (DNA): TGTGCCAGCAGTTGGGACAGGGTGGCAGAAGGCTACACCTTC.

In this sample, this clonotype turned up a few times. This chain connects TRBV4-1 to TRBJ2-1, with D maybe TRBD2 (6 bases). This CDR3 has 17 residues. Trimming pared 6 bases from V and 5 bases from J, leaving 23 bases between. Germline V gene data show CDR1 as MGHRA and CDR2 as YSYEKL. The CDR3 bases are TGCGCCAGCAGGGACCCCTTGGCCAGCGGGCAAGACAATGAGCAGTTCTTC. This translates into CASRDPLASGQDNEQFF.

This chain uses TRBV20-1 with TRBJ2-1; unclear D gene. The CDR3 loop spans 17 amino acids. Germline V gene data show CDR1 as DFQATT and CDR2 as SNEGSKA (reference sequence). V was shortened by 0 bases and J by 7 bases, with 22 bases between the two germline ends. CDR3 DNA sequence: TGCAGTGCTAGAGATTTAAGTCGGCGGAGCATCCTAAATGAGCAGTTCTTC. It encodes CSARDLSRRSILNEQFF.

The chain joins TRBV5-4 to TRBJ2-3; the D is unclear. The CDR3 is made up of 13 amino acids. Trimming took 9 bases from V and 2 from J, leaving 13 bases between them. Germline loops: CDR1 SGHNT, CDR2 YYREEE (reference sequence). For the CDR3, the DNA is TGTGCCACCACTCGGTCCTACACAGATACGCAGTATTTT. This encodes CATTRSYTDTQYF.

This clonotype was seen a handful of times. The chain has TRBV12-3 or TRBV12-4 and TRBJ1-1; D possibly corresponds to TRBD1 (6 bases). V lost 2 bases and J lost 0, with 7 bases in between. This CDR3 contains 14 residues. The CDR3 DNA follows: TGTGCCAGCAGTTTAAACAGGGTGAACACTGAAGCTTTCTTT. Protein sequence: CASSLNRVNTEAFF.

This clonotype was observed at least ten times. CDR3 sequence reads: CASSQGLPGADTQYF. CDR3 sequence (DNA): TGTGCCAGCAGCCAGGGACTACCGGGGGCAGATACGCAGTATTTT. This chain connects TRBV4-2 to TRBJ2-3; 7 nucleotides line up with TRBD2. V lost 3 bases to trimming and J lost 4 bases; unmatched junction nucleotides: 7. This CDR3 comprises 15 residues. The V gene's germline CDR1 is LGHNA and CDR2 YNFKEQ.

The gene calls are TRBV2 and TRBJ2-1, with D hard to call. The CDR3 covers 15 residues. Trimming removed 6 bases from V and 8 bases from J, with 20 bases in between. CDR1 and CDR2 (germline): SNHLY, FYNNEI. The CDR3 DNA reads as TGTGCCAGCAGGGTAACTATGGGCTTCCGCGATGAGCAGTTCTTC. It codes for CASRVTMGFRDEQFF.

This clonotype has a count of ten or more. The chain links TRBV28 to TRBJ2-7; TRBD1 matches at 9 bases. CDR1 is MDHEN, CDR2 SYDVKM, per germline. CDR3 length: 15 amino acids. The ends lost 2 bases at V and 2 bases at J; junction bases unmatched: 4. The CDR3: CASSLGTGWTYEQYF. The CDR3 DNA reads TGTGCCAGCAGTTTAGGGACAGGGTGGACCTACGAGCAGTACTTC.

This clonotype came up a few times. This chain connects TRBV18 to TRBJ2-1, with TRBD1 matching over 9 bases. CDR1 is KGHSH, CDR2 LQKENI, per germline. The CDR3 length is 12 residues. V lost 4 bases and J lost 14; bases outside the gene matches: 6. The CDR3 sequence: CASSQSRQGEFF. The DNA for the CDR3 is TGTGCCAGCTCACAATCGAGACAGGGGGAGTTCTTC.

This clonotype was counted between two and nine times. The rearrangement links TRBV12-3 or TRBV12-4 to TRBJ2-5, with 8 bases fitting TRBD1. The CDR3 has 17 amino acids. V was clipped by 6 bases and J by 1 base; unmatched bases: 13. The chain's CDR3 is CASSSYGDDRGQETQYF. CDR3 nucleotide sequence: TGTGCCAGCAGCTCCTACGGTGATGACAGGGGCCAAGAGACCCAGTACTTC.

This clonotype came up a few times. The chain employs TRBV12-3 or TRBV12-4 and TRBJ2-5; the match to TRBD1 covers 8 bases. The ends lost 3 bases at V and 5 bases at J; junction bases unmatched: 2. The CDR3 has 13 residues. The CDR3 nucleotides are TGTGCCAGCAGTTTGAACAGGGGGGAGACCCAGTACTTC. It codes for CASSLNRGETQYF.

This chain's CDR3 is CSAFSPSGEKNIQYF. The CDR3 DNA reads as TGCAGTGCTTTTAGCCCCAGCGGAGAAAAAAACATTCAGTACTTC. This chain links TRBV20-1 with TRBJ2-4; D is perhaps TRBD2 (5 bases). Germline V gene sequence: CDR1 DFQATT, CDR2 SNEGSKA (reference sequence). Deletions cut 5 bases from V and 4 bases from J, with 18 bases between. This CDR3 has 15 residues.

This clonotype came up a few times. V usage is TRBV6-1 and J usage is TRBJ1-6; no firm D call. Trimming stripped 1 base from V and 9 bases from J, with 7 bases between. CDR3 size: 13 residues. Germline V gene sequence: CDR1 MNHNS, CDR2 SASEGT. The CDR3 region has the DNA TGTGCCAGCAGTGAAGTGGGCCCTTCACCCCTCCACTTT. Protein sequence: CASSEVGPSPLHF.

This clonotype was seen a few times. V and J are TRBV4-2 and TRBJ2-7; a weak D match, TRBD2 (6 bases). Germline loops: CDR1 LGHNA, CDR2 YNFKEQ. This CDR3 has 18 amino acids. V dropped 0 bases and J dropped 2 bases, with 20 bases sitting between them. The CDR3: CASSQESMEGRATYEQYF. Here the CDR3 DNA reads TGTGCCAGCAGCCAAGAATCTATGGAGGGCAGGGCGACCTACGAGCAGTACTTC.

This sequence joins TRBV19 and TRBJ2-3; no definite D call. The CDR3 has 15 residues. Germline values: CDR1 LNHDA, CDR2 SQIVND (reference sequence). The ends were cut back, 3 bases at V and 0 bases at J, with 10 bases in the middle. The CDR3 loop is CASSIGAHSTDTQYF. In nucleotides, the CDR3 is TGTGCCAGTAGTATTGGAGCGCATAGCACAGATACGCAGTATTTT.